These 28 T cell receptor beta chains came from one sample sequenced in a study of T cells in Graves' hyperthyroidism and ophthalmopathy. What was amplified from RNA transcripts were TCR beta CDR3 regions. The HTBI primer set was used in a first-round RT-PCR of the TCR CDR3. TCRdb redid the calling of the multiplex PCR reads with MiXCR, one entry per CDR3 protein. Here the sample spans 300,000 to 400,000 distinct CDR3 sequences, around 23% being singletons. Input material: blood. Every receptor here comes from a woman in her 50s with Graves' hyperthyroidism.

This clonotype was seen many times. This chain uses TRBV6-2 or TRBV6-3 with TRBJ2-1; 7 bases are shared with TRBD2. The length of the CDR3 is 15 residues. V dropped 5 bases and J dropped 5; count of bases not matched to a gene: 9. Germline CDR1 and CDR2: MNHEY and SVGEGT. As DNA, the CDR3 is TGTGCCAGCAGTCCCCAATTAGCGGGCAACAATGAGCAGTTCTTC. Protein: CASSPQLAGNNEQFF.

In its sample, this clonotype was seen many times. V and J are TRBV7-9 and TRBJ2-1, with TRBD2 as a possible D gene (6 bases). CDR1 is SEHNR and CDR2 is FQNEAQ in the germline V gene (reference sequence). The CDR3 runs 15 residues. V gave up 1 base and J gave up 4 bases, with 11 bases separating them. CDR3 nucleotide sequence: TGTGCCAGCAGCTTAGACGGGAGAAGGTACAATGAGCAGTTCTTC. Translated: CASSLDGRRYNEQFF.

The chain is built from TRBV28 and TRBJ2-1, with 8 bases fitting TRBD1. V was pared by 5 bases and J by 4 bases, with 7 bases of the junction left unmatched. The CDR3 loop spans 15 amino acids. In germline, CDR1 is MDHEN, CDR2 SYDVKM. CDR3 region: CASSPVDRAYNEQFF. DNA for the CDR3: TGTGCCAGCAGTCCCGTGGACAGGGCTTACAATGAGCAGTTCTTC.

This clonotype was seen a few times. This chain joins TRBV2 and TRBJ2-1; D is perhaps TRBD2 (6 bases). In germline, CDR1 is SNHLY, CDR2 FYNNEI. The CDR3 length is 16 residues. V dropped 2 bases and J dropped 2 bases, with 13 bases sitting between them. CDR3 nucleotides: TGTGCCAGCAGTGAACGACTAGTCGGTACCTACAATGAGCAGTTCTTC. Amino acids: CASSERLVGTYNEQFF. The full variable domain, its missing parts supplied by reference TRBV2 and TRBJ2-1, is EPEVTQTPSHQVTQMGQEVILRCVPISNHLYFYWYRQILGQKVEFLVSFYNNEISEKSEIFDDQFSVERPDGSNFTLKIRSTKLEDSAMYFCASSERLVGTYNEQFFGPGTRLTVL.

CDR3 sequence reads: CSAPGQGSEKLFF. For the CDR3, the DNA is TGCAGTGCTCCGGGACAGGGCTCTGAAAAACTGTTTTTT. This sequence joins TRBV20-1 and TRBJ1-4; 9 bases align to TRBD1. Per the germline V gene, CDR1 is DFQATT and CDR2 is SNEGSKA (reference sequence). The CDR3 loop spans 13 amino acids. Germline trimming cut 5 bases from V and 7 bases from J; bases unmatched to any gene: 5.

This clonotype was observed a handful of times. The chain recombines TRBV20-1 with TRBJ1-5, with 7 bases aligning to TRBD1. The CDR3 loop spans 15 amino acids. V lost 6 bases, J lost 8 bases, and 16 bases stayed unmatched. Per the germline V gene, CDR1 is DFQATT and CDR2 is SNEGSKA (reference sequence). CDR3 loop: CSATRGQFSLKPQHF. Written as DNA, the CDR3 is TGCAGTGCCACGAGGGGACAGTTTTCATTGAAGCCCCAGCATTTT.

In this sample, this clonotype turned up many times. The rearrangement joins TRBV5-1 to TRBJ1-1; D is ambiguous. The V and J ends lost 4 bases and 1 base respectively, with 14 bases between them. Germline V gene data show CDR1 as SGHRS and CDR2 as YFSETQ. The CDR3 covers 15 residues. The CDR3 protein is CASSVQSLENTEAFF. The DNA for the CDR3 is TGCGCCAGCAGCGTACAATCCTTAGAGAACACTGAAGCTTTCTTT.

V is TRBV24-1 and J is TRBJ2-1; a possible D gene is TRBD2 (6 bases). V lost 12 bases and J lost 9, with 14 bases in between. Germline V CDR1 and CDR2: KGHDR, SFDVKD. The CDR3 totals 11 residues. The CDR3 sequence is CAATSWVEQFF. CDR3 DNA sequence: TGTGCCGCGACTAGTTGGGTTGAGCAGTTCTTC.

In the case of this clonotype: A much larger clonotype is one base distant, so this may be a read error. The chain is built from TRBV29-1 and TRBJ2-7; unclear D gene. Trimming removed 7 bases from V and 5 bases from J, with 18 bases in between. This CDR3 has 13 residues. Germline values: CDR1 SQVTM, CDR2 ANQGSEA. The CDR3 DNA reads TGCAGCGCTGGCCAGCGCACTACAGACGAGCAGTACTTC. Translated, it gives CSAGQRTTDEQYF.

This clonotype has only a few counts. The chain is built from TRBV4-1 and TRBJ2-5; TRBD2 aligns across 9 bases. Germline values: CDR1 MGHRA, CDR2 YSYEKL. V was clipped by 0 bases and J by 1 base; unmatched bases: 3. The CDR3 has 16 amino acids. The CDR3 sequence: CASSQEVSGGQETQYF. CDR3 DNA sequence: TGCGCCAGCAGCCAAGAGGTTAGCGGGGGCCAAGAGACCCAGTACTTC.

The chain joins TRBV12-3 or TRBV12-4 to TRBJ2-1, with TRBD2 identical over 7 bases. V lost 5 bases to trimming and J lost 9 bases; unmatched junction nucleotides: 10. The CDR3 is 14 residues long. CDR3 region: CASSPPSGKAEQFF. As DNA, the CDR3 is TGTGCCAGCAGTCCACCAAGCGGGAAGGCTGAGCAGTTCTTC.

Only a few counts were recorded for this clonotype. The chain joins TRBV6-1 to TRBJ2-7; 7 nucleotides line up with TRBD1. CDR1 is MNHNS and CDR2 is SASEGT in the germline V gene. The length of the CDR3 is 13 residues. The V gene end was trimmed by 4 bases and the J gene end by 0 bases; junction bases not matched to a gene: 0. The CDR3 loop reads CASSGQGSYEQYF. The CDR3 nucleotides are TGTGCCAGCAGTGGACAGGGCTCCTACGAGCAGTACTTC.

This clonotype came up many times. CDR3 sequence: CASSPSRQGKYEQYF. The CDR3 nucleotides are TGTGCCAGCTCACCATCGAGACAGGGGAAGTACGAGCAGTACTTC. This rearrangement joins TRBV18 to TRBJ2-7; 8 nucleotides line up with TRBD1. Germline V gene data show CDR1 as KGHSH and CDR2 as LQKENI. V trimming: 2 bases; J trimming: 4 bases; junction bases outside the gene matches: 7. The length of the CDR3 is 15 residues.

This clonotype was recorded at least ten times. V usage is TRBV2 and J usage is TRBJ1-1; D remains ambiguous. The CDR3 covers 14 residues. The V and J ends lost 4 bases and 11 bases respectively, with 20 bases between them. Germline lookup yields CDR1 SNHLY and CDR2 FYNNEI. CDR3 protein: CASSASAGPKKAFF. The CDR3 nucleotides are TGTGCCAGCAGTGCCTCCGCCGGCCCCAAGAAGGCTTTCTTT.

This clonotype was counted many times. The V call is TRBV27, the J call TRBJ2-5, with TRBD2 matching 10 bases. The CDR3 consists of 17 residues. CDR1 is MNHEY and CDR2 is SMNVEV in the germline V gene (reference sequence). Trimming at V came to 5 bases and at J to 5 bases, leaving 14 bases not matched to a gene. The CDR3 nucleotides are TGTGCCAGCAGTCCTATAGCAGGGACTAGCGTTAGGGAGACCCAGTACTTC. Its translation is CASSPIAGTSVRETQYF.

This clonotype was observed a few times. V and J are TRBV24-1 and TRBJ1-2; D might be TRBD1 (6 bases). V was cut by 4 bases and J by 7 bases, with 21 bases left in between. The CDR3 covers 16 residues. Germline lookup yields CDR1 KGHDR and CDR2 SFDVKD. The CDR3 DNA reads TGTGCCACCAGTGAACCAAACGGACAGTCAGATGCTGGCTACACCTTC. Translating it yields CATSEPNGQSDAGYTF.

This clonotype was detected only a few times. V and J are TRBV10-1 and TRBJ2-4; D uncertain. Germline lookup yields CDR1 WNHNN and CDR2 SYGVQD (reference sequence). Deletions cut 7 bases from V and 1 base from J, with 5 bases between. The CDR3 sequence is 12 residues long. The CDR3 loop reads CASILAKNIQYF. CDR3 nucleotide sequence: TGCGCCAGCATCCTGGCCAAAAACATTCAGTACTTC.

This clonotype was observed at least ten times. The V gene is TRBV28, the J gene TRBJ1-1; D is perhaps TRBD1 (6 bases). The germline gives CDR1 MDHEN, CDR2 SYDVKM. V lost 6 bases and J lost 0, with 20 bases in between. This CDR3 region has 17 residues. Here the CDR3 reads CASSPPIRGTLNTEAFF. The CDR3 DNA is TGTGCCAGCAGCCCTCCCATCAGGGGTACCCTGAACACTGAAGCTTTCTTT.

This clonotype was counted ten times or more. J is TRBJ2-1 and V is TRBV28, with D perhaps TRBD2 (6 bases). Germline loops: CDR1 MDHEN, CDR2 SYDVKM. Trimming took 6 bases from V and 4 from J, leaving 16 bases between them. The CDR3 length is 15 residues. CDR3 loop: CASRGGGTGYNEQFF. The CDR3 DNA is TGTGCCAGCAGGGGAGGAGGTACTGGGTACAATGAGCAGTTCTTC.

V gene TRBV5-5 combines with J gene TRBJ2-7; D is possibly TRBD2 (5 bases). This CDR3 contains 14 residues. The germline gives CDR1 SGHKS, CDR2 YYEKEE (reference sequence). Deletions cut 5 bases from V and 7 bases from J, with 19 bases between. CDR3 nucleotide sequence: TGTGCCAGCAGTCCCGGACTGCGTTCGGGGGAGCAGTACTTC. As protein: CASSPGLRSGEQYF.

There are many counts of this clonotype. J is TRBJ2-1 and V is TRBV2; 11 bases are a match to TRBD2. V lost 3 bases, J lost 1 base, and 5 bases stayed unmatched. The CDR3 extends over 17 amino acids. Germline V gene data show CDR1 as SNHLY and CDR2 as FYNNEI. The CDR3 region has the DNA TGTGCCAGCAGTGAGCTAGCGGGAGGCCGGTCCTACAATGAGCAGTTCTTC. Its translation is CASSELAGGRSYNEQFF.

This clonotype was seen at least ten times. The CDR3 DNA reads TGTGCCAGCAGCCCACCGGGACTATGGGCGCAGTATTTT. Protein: CASSPPGLWAQYF. The V and J genes are TRBV13 and TRBJ2-3, with 7 bases that match TRBD2. The CDR3 has 13 residues. Germline V gene sequence: CDR1 PRHDT, CDR2 FYEKMQ (reference sequence). The V segment lost 5 bases and the J segment 10 bases; nucleotides outside the gene matches: 9.

The rearrangement uses TRBV28 and TRBJ1-2; TRBD1 matches at 9 bases. Germline loops: CDR1 MDHEN, CDR2 SYDVKM. The CDR3 totals 14 residues. V gave up 7 bases and J gave up 8 bases; unmatched junction bases: 11. The CDR3 nucleotides read TGTGCCAGCACCGTCCGGGACAGGGTTGGAGGCTACACCTTC. Translating it yields CASTVRDRVGGYTF.

The DNA of the CDR3 is TGTGCCAGCAGTGAAGCGCTTCTTGCTGGGCAGTACTTC. Its protein product is CASSEALLAGQYF. The chain uses TRBV2 and TRBJ2-7; D gene ambiguous. CDR3 length: 13 residues. V was cut by 0 bases and J by 9 bases, with 12 bases left in between. Germline V lookup: CDR1 SNHLY, CDR2 FYNNEI.

The chain has TRBV30 and TRBJ2-7; the D is unclear. The CDR3 length is 12 residues. V was clipped by 3 bases and J by 2 bases, with 8 bases between them. The V gene's germline CDR1 is GTSNPN and CDR2 SVGIG (reference sequence). The CDR3 nucleotides read TGTGCCTGGAGGAAAGGAACCTACGAGCAGTACTTC. Translating gives CAWRKGTYEQYF.

Here the CDR3 DNA reads TGCAGTGCTAGAGATCAGAGGGGCACAGATACGCAGTATTTT. Translated: CSARDQRGTDTQYF. This chain joins TRBV20-1 and TRBJ2-3; weak D call: TRBD2 (5 bases). V was clipped by 0 bases and J by 1 base, with 8 bases between them. Germline assignment: CDR1 DFQATT and CDR2 SNEGSKA (reference sequence). The CDR3 extends over 14 amino acids.

This clonotype was detected a few times. This chain connects TRBV5-1 to TRBJ1-2; 10 bases match TRBD1. The V gene end was trimmed by 4 bases and the J gene end by 6 bases; junction bases not matched to a gene: 6. Germline CDR1 SGHRS, CDR2 YFSETQ. CDR3 length: 14 amino acids. This chain's CDR3 is CASSPSGTGDGYTF. The CDR3 DNA sequence: TGCGCCAGCAGCCCCTCCGGGACAGGGGATGGCTACACCTTC. The entire variable domain, with the rest obtained from reference TRBV5-1 and TRBJ1-2, is as follows: KAGVTQTPRYLIKTRGQQVTLSCSPISGHRSVSWYQQTPGQGLQFLFEYFSETQRNKGNFPGRFSGRQFSNSRSEMNVSTLELGDSALYLCASSPSGTGDGYTFGSGTRLTVV.

Many counts were recorded for this clonotype. The chain joins TRBV27 to TRBJ1-1; the D is unclear. The CDR3 covers 13 residues. V was shortened by 2 bases and J by 4 bases, with 8 bases between the two germline ends. The germline gives CDR1 MNHEY, CDR2 SMNVEV (reference sequence). Here the CDR3 DNA reads TGTGCCAGCAGTTTAGAGGCTTTCACTGAAGCTTTCTTT. It encodes CASSLEAFTEAFF.